Sequencing of this T cell receptor (beta chain) was carried out in a study of long-term antiretroviral therapy in people with HIV. Remarks on this clone: Antigen specificity is unknown.

Survey-level immunoSEQ v3.0 assays were run. Measured with immunoSEQ multiplex PCR; TCRdb has only the in-frame clones, and not every one. Altogether tens of thousands of clones are present, approximately 80% being singletons, with the ten largest covering 5.5% to 8.5%. Study results and caveats: Clonotypes expanded prior to ART showed repertoire dominance at all sampled time points.

CDR3 length: 14 residues. Germline CDR1 SGHTA, CDR2 FQGNSA. Trimming at V came to 5 bases and at J to 3 bases, leaving 5 bases not matched to a gene. This chain joins TRBV7-2 and TRBJ2-7, with 9 bases identical to TRBD1. This specimen consisted of unsorted PBMCs, obtained 0.3 years after starting antiretroviral therapy. The sequence derives from a man between 40 and 49 years old with HIV. The CDR3 here is CASSLRDRVYEQYF. As DNA, the CDR3 is TGTGCCAGCAGCCTCCGGGACAGGGTCTACGAGCAGTACTTC.